This entry lists 25 T cell receptor beta chains sequenced from one sample in a study of graft-versus-host responses after intestinal transplantation. Antigen specificity for these receptors is unknown. The protocol was immunoSEQ multiplex PCR, while the TCRdb copy is restricted to in-frame clones and leaves out a portion. The repertoire has around 24,000 clones, approximately 82% of them found once; the top ten carry over 0.75%. The sample in question was unstimulated CD8+ T cells sorted from spleen or lymph node cells, obtained before transplant. These receptors came from a human donor who was the organ donor for an intestinal transplant.

V and J are TRBV4-3 and TRBJ2-1, with D tentatively TRBD1 (6 bases). Trimming removed 7 bases from V and 2 bases from J, with 15 bases in between. The germline gives CDR1 LGHNA, CDR2 YSLEER. The CDR3 spans 15 residues. DNA for the CDR3: TGCGCCAGCAACAATCAGGGGTCCCCCTACAATGAGCAGTTCTTC. This codes for CASNNQGSPYNEQFF.

V usage is TRBV4-3 and J usage is TRBJ2-7; 9 bases line up with TRBD1. J was trimmed by 2 bases and V by 4 bases; bases with no gene match: 3. Germline CDR1 LGHNA, CDR2 YSLEER. The CDR3 contains 14 residues. CDR3: CASSRDRGTYEQYF. The CDR3 DNA reads as TGCGCCAGCAGCCGCGACAGGGGGACCTACGAGCAGTACTTC.

J is TRBJ2-1 and V is TRBV4-3; perhaps TRBD1 as D (5 bases). Per germline, CDR1 LGHNA and CDR2 YSLEER. The CDR3 is 18 amino acids. V lost 1 base to trimming and J lost 5 bases, with 21 bases between them. CDR3 bases: TGCGCCAGCAGCCAAGGGTCGAAAGGGGATATAGGAGACAATGAGCAGTTCTTC. Protein sequence: CASSQGSKGDIGDNEQFF.

This chain connects TRBV5-1 to TRBJ2-2, with 13 bases aligning to TRBD2. J gave up 5 bases and V 6 bases, and 7 bases lay outside the gene matches. This CDR3 is 16 amino acids long. The V gene's germline CDR1 is SGHRS and CDR2 YFSETQ. The chain's CDR3 is CASTRRTSGRTGELFF. Here the CDR3 DNA reads TGCGCCAGCACCCGACGGACTAGCGGGAGAACCGGGGAGCTGTTTTTT.

The chain is built from TRBV28 and TRBJ2-7, with a tentative D call TRBD1 (5 bases). The CDR3 is made up of 16 amino acids. Trimming took off 3 bases at V and 0 bases at J, with 15 bases between the two ends. Per the germline V gene, CDR1 is MDHEN and CDR2 is SYDVKM. The CDR3 region is CASSLSFVDTSYEQYF. CDR3 coding DNA: TGTGCCAGCAGTTTGAGTTTCGTGGACACCTCCTACGAGCAGTACTTC. The full variable domain, rest sourced from reference TRBV28 and TRBJ2-7, is DVKVTQSSRYLVKRTGEKVFLECVQDMDHENMFWYRQDPGLGLRLIYFSYDVKMKEKGDIPEGYSVSREKKERFSLILESASTNQTSMYLCASSLSFVDTSYEQYFGPGTRLTVT.

The chain joins TRBV15 to TRBJ1-1, with no clear D. In germline, CDR1 is LNHNV, CDR2 YYDKDF (reference sequence). V was clipped by 4 bases and J by 4 bases, with 10 bases between them. CDR3 length: 13 amino acids. The CDR3 region is CATSTEMFTEAFF. CDR3 nucleotides: TGTGCCACCAGCACCGAGATGTTCACTGAAGCTTTCTTT.

This clone has more than one count but fewer than ten. This chain uses TRBV5-6 with TRBJ2-5, with TRBD2 matching over 8 bases. The CDR3 runs 16 residues. From germline, CDR1 is SGHDT and CDR2 YYEEEE. Trimming took 2 bases from V and 5 from J; bases not matched to a gene: 11. CDR3 sequence reads: CASSFPERGRGETQYF. CDR3 sequence (DNA): TGTGCCAGCAGCTTTCCGGAGCGGGGGCGAGGGGAGACCCAGTACTTC.

The chain uses TRBV9 and TRBJ2-3; 10 bases are a match to TRBD1. J was trimmed by 8 bases and V by 3 bases; bases with no gene match: 6. Germline CDR1 is SGDLS and CDR2 is YYNGEE. The CDR3 contains 14 residues. The CDR3 DNA is TGTGCCAGCAGCGCCGGGACAGGGGTGGGTACGCAGTATTTT. The encoded protein is CASSAGTGVGTQYF. Complete variable domain (other parts from reference TRBV9 and TRBJ2-3): DSGVTQTPKHLITATGQRVTLRCSPRSGDLSVYWYQQSLDQGLQFLIQYYNGEERAKGNILERFSAQQFPDLHSELNLSSLELGDSALYFCASSAGTGVGTQYFGPGTRLTVL.

This sequence joins TRBV13 and TRBJ2-3; 8 positions agree with TRBD1. The CDR3 spans 14 residues. Germline V CDR1 and CDR2: PRHDT, FYEKMQ (reference sequence). Trimming cost V 0 bases and J 4 bases; bases outside gene matches: 0. In nucleotides, the CDR3 is TGTGCCAGCAGCTTAGGGACAGGGGCAGATACGCAGTATTTT. Its protein product is CASSLGTGADTQYF.

This clone came up once. The V gene is TRBV11-2, the J gene TRBJ2-6; D is unclear. The CDR3 consists of 16 residues. The germline CDR1 and CDR2 sequences are SGHAT and FQNNGV. The V gene lost 3 bases and the J gene lost 0 bases, with 9 bases spanning the gap. The CDR3 protein is CASSLLIRSGANVLTF. The CDR3 nucleotides are TGTGCCAGCAGCTTGCTGATTCGCTCTGGGGCCAACGTCCTGACTTTC.

In its sample, this clone was seen a few times. The chain employs TRBV9 and TRBJ2-1; 10 bases are shared with TRBD2. The germline V gene has CDR1 SGDLS and CDR2 YYNGEE. V lost 2 bases, J lost 6 bases, and 8 bases stayed unmatched. There are 16 residues in the CDR3. The CDR3 spells CASSVFGTSVSNEQFF. As DNA, the CDR3 is TGTGCCAGCAGCGTCTTTGGGACTAGCGTGTCCAATGAGCAGTTCTTC. Together with reference TRBV9 and TRBJ2-1, the CDR3 gives the full variable domain: DSGVTQTPKHLITATGQRVTLRCSPRSGDLSVYWYQQSLDQGLQFLIQYYNGEERAKGNILERFSAQQFPDLHSELNLSSLELGDSALYFCASSVFGTSVSNEQFFGPGTRLTVL.

This clone occurred a few times. The chain is built from TRBV2 and TRBJ1-3; D is possibly TRBD1 (6 bases). Germline V lookup: CDR1 SNHLY, CDR2 FYNNEI. This CDR3 comprises 13 residues. Trimming removed 6 bases at V and 8 bases at J, with 14 bases between. The chain's CDR3 is CASSDPGADTIYF. The CDR3 coding sequence is TGTGCCAGCAGCGATCCAGGGGCAGACACCATATATTTT.

The genes are TRBV29-1 and TRBJ1-1; D remains ambiguous. Germline CDR1 and CDR2: SQVTM and ANQGSEA. V dropped 5 bases and J dropped 1 base, with 8 bases sitting between them. The CDR3 is made up of 12 amino acids. The CDR3, as DNA: TGCAGCGTTCCTCACGGGAACACTGAAGCTTTCTTT. It yields the protein CSVPHGNTEAFF.

The chain has TRBV7-8 and TRBJ2-1; D may match TRBD1 or TRBD2 (5 bases each). Germline V gene lookup returns CDR1 SGHVS and CDR2 FQNEAQ. Between the trimmed V and J ends, which lost 1 base and 0 bases, there was a span of 25 bases. The CDR3 is 21 residues long. The CDR3 protein is CASSLEIEQVRDQSSYNEQFF. The CDR3 DNA reads as TGTGCCAGCAGCTTAGAAATAGAGCAGGTTCGGGACCAGAGCTCCTACAATGAGCAGTTCTTC.

V usage is TRBV5-5 and J usage is TRBJ2-3; 9 bases match TRBD2. V shed 3 bases, J shed 5 bases, and the junction held 4 bases outside the gene matches. This CDR3 comprises 14 residues. In germline, CDR1 is SGHKS, CDR2 YYEKEE (reference sequence). Here the CDR3 DNA reads TGTGCCAGCAGCTGGGAGACTAGCGGAGATACGCAGTATTTT. This encodes CASSWETSGDTQYF.

The table lists this clone with a count of one. This chain links TRBV13 with TRBJ1-5, with a tentative D call TRBD1 (6 bases). The CDR3 runs 15 residues. Germline V gene lookup returns CDR1 PRHDT and CDR2 FYEKMQ (reference sequence). The germline V and J ends were trimmed by 5 bases and 3 bases, with 14 bases remaining between them. The CDR3 nucleotides read TGTGCCAGCAGCGTCGGGACACCATTCAATCAGCCCCAGCATTTT. It yields the protein CASSVGTPFNQPQHF.

The chain recombines TRBV19 with TRBJ2-2; 11 positions agree with TRBD1. The CDR3 is 19 amino acids. The germline V gene has CDR1 LNHDA and CDR2 SQIVND (reference sequence). V was clipped by 5 bases and J by 0 bases; unmatched bases: 11. The CDR3 bases are TGTGCCAGTAGTCCCATCGGACCGGGACAGGGGGCGAACACCGGGGAGCTGTTTTTT. This sequence encodes CASSPIGPGQGANTGELFF.

With respect to this clone: The conserved closing phenylalanine or tryptophan is absent in this CDR3, likely reflecting a read error. The chain recombines TRBV14 with TRBJ2-7; 7 bases align to TRBD1. The CDR3 totals 15 residues. Looked up from germline, CDR1 is SGHDN and CDR2 is FVKESK. J gave up 2 bases and V 1 base, and 5 bases lay outside the gene matches. CDR3 bases: TGTGCCAGCAGCCAAGTACAAGGACAGGCCTACGAGCAGTACCTC. It encodes CASSQVQGQAYEQYL.

This rearrangement joins TRBV13 to TRBJ2-3; TRBD1 matches 8 bases. Germline trimming cut 5 bases from V and 1 base from J; bases unmatched to any gene: 5. The germline V gene encodes CDR1 PRHDT and CDR2 FYEKMQ (reference sequence). The CDR3 is 15 amino acids. CDR3 region: CASSASGQGTDTQYF. For the CDR3, the DNA is TGTGCCAGCAGCGCATCGGGACAGGGCACAGATACGCAGTATTTT.

The chain recombines TRBV27 with TRBJ2-7, with D unclear. The V and J ends lost 4 bases and 2 bases respectively, with 3 bases between them. This CDR3 is built from 11 residues. Germline V lookup: CDR1 MNHEY, CDR2 SMNVEV (reference sequence). The CDR3 DNA reads TGTGCCAGCAGTTCCACCTACGAGCAGTACTTC. It encodes CASSSTYEQYF.

V and J are TRBV7-8 and TRBJ2-5, with 7 bases that match TRBD2. Gene TRBJ2-7 matches the end of the DNA better, so the J call may be wrong. CDR1 and CDR2 (germline): SGHVS, FQNEAQ. The CDR3 has 14 amino acids. The CDR3 DNA follows: TGTGCCAGCAGCGGGGGGGAAACTCACTACGAGCAGTACTTC. Residues: CASSGGETHYEQYF.

This clone occurred once. The chain carries TRBV7-9 and TRBJ1-2; D call uncertain. V lost 2 bases and J lost 4, with 17 bases in between. The CDR3 runs 16 residues. Germline V gives CDR1 SEHNR, CDR2 FQNEAQ (reference sequence). The CDR3 is CASSLSPGRRFYGYTF. The CDR3, as DNA: TGTGCCAGCAGCTTAAGCCCCGGGAGGCGATTCTATGGCTACACCTTC.

This clone has more than one count but fewer than ten. The chain links TRBV27 to TRBJ1-4; D may be TRBD1 (5 bases). The V end was cut by 9 bases, the J end by 0 bases, with 17 bases between. CDR3 length: 16 residues. Germline V gene sequence: CDR1 MNHEY, CDR2 SMNVEV (reference sequence). The chain's CDR3 is CARDQGIPPTNEKLFF. The CDR3 DNA follows: TGTGCCAGGGATCAGGGAATTCCCCCAACTAATGAAAAACTGTTTTTT.

The genes are TRBV6-6 and TRBJ1-2; 7 bases agree with TRBD1. Germline values: CDR1 MNHNY, CDR2 SVGAGI (reference sequence). CDR3 length: 14 residues. The trim removed 4 bases at V and 2 bases at J, leaving 4 bases unmatched. This chain's CDR3 is CASSLRTGNYGYTF. The CDR3 DNA reads TGTGCCAGCAGTTTACGGACAGGCAACTATGGCTACACCTTC.

The table lists this clone with a count of one. The V gene is TRBV10-3, the J gene TRBJ1-3, with 7 bases matching TRBD1. This CDR3 is 14 amino acids long. The V segment lost 3 bases and the J segment 3 bases; nucleotides outside the gene matches: 2. Germline loops: CDR1 ENHRY, CDR2 SYGVKD. The CDR3 is CAISEQGNGNTIYF. CDR3 DNA: TGTGCCATCAGTGAACAGGGGAATGGAAACACCATATATTTT.